The 23 T cell receptor beta chains below all came from one sample that was sequenced in a study of blood T cell repertoires in COVID-19. The table came from immunoSEQ multiplex PCR; TCRdb's copy has only in-frame clones and leaves some out. This sample has 180,000 or so clones, with around 86% found just once. The sequenced material came from peripheral blood. The source is a middle-aged man with acute or convalescent COVID-19.

The count of this clone is one. The chain recombines TRBV25-1 with TRBJ2-3; 7 positions match TRBD1. The CDR3 length is 11 residues. Germline V gene sequence: CDR1 MGHDK, CDR2 SYGVNS. V gave up 6 bases and J gave up 7 bases; unmatched junction bases: 1. The DNA for the CDR3 is TGTGCCAGCAGACAGGGGAATACGCAGTATTTT. It codes for CASRQGNTQYF. Supplemented by reference TRBV25-1 and TRBJ2-3, the full variable domain reads EADIYQTPRYLVIGTGKKITLECSQTMGHDKMYWYQQDPGMELHLIHYSYGVNSTEKGDLSSESTVSRIRTEHFPLTLESARPSHTSQYLCASRQGNTQYFGPGTRLTVL.

The chain combines TRBV7-9 with TRBJ2-5; the D is unclear. CDR1 and CDR2 (germline): SEHNR, FQNEAQ (reference sequence). This CDR3 has 11 residues. The V and J ends lost 5 bases and 2 bases respectively, with 3 bases between them. For the CDR3, the DNA is TGTGCCAGCAGCCCACAAGAGACCCAGTACTTC. Translating it yields CASSPQETQYF.

The chain couples TRBV19 to TRBJ2-1, with 11 nucleotides matching TRBD2. The germline V gene encodes CDR1 LNHDA and CDR2 SQIVND (reference sequence). The length of the CDR3 is 15 residues. Trimming cost V 5 bases and J 6 bases; bases outside gene matches: 6. CDR3 DNA sequence: TGTGCCAGTAGTGATAGCGGGGGGGCCGTCAATGAGCAGTTCTTC. This encodes CASSDSGGAVNEQFF. Drawing the rest from reference TRBV19 and TRBJ2-1, the complete variable domain is DGGITQSPKYLFRKEGQNVTLSCEQNLNHDAMYWYRQDPGQGLRLIYYSQIVNDFQKGDIAEGYSVSREKKESFPLTVTSAQKNPTAFYLCASSDSGGAVNEQFFGPGTRLTVL.

This chain links TRBV3-1 (or the pseudogene TRBV3-2) with TRBJ1-1, with D hard to call. The germline V gene encodes CDR1 LGHDT and CDR2 YNNKEL (reference sequence). CDR3 length: 13 amino acids. Trimming removed 4 bases at V and 1 base at J, with 7 bases between. CDR3 bases: TGTGCCAGCAGCCCAGGAGGGAACACTGAAGCTTTCTTT. Its translation is CASSPGGNTEAFF.

V gene TRBV5-4 combines with J gene TRBJ2-7, with TRBD2 as a possible D gene (5 bases). Trimming cost V 2 bases and J 4 bases, with 16 bases left between them. This CDR3 comprises 15 residues. Germline assignment: CDR1 SGHNT and CDR2 YYREEE (reference sequence). This chain's CDR3 is CASSLGRGSGYEQYF. The CDR3, as DNA: TGTGCCAGCAGCTTAGGGCGTGGGTCGGGGTACGAGCAGTACTTC.

The genes are TRBV5-1 and TRBJ1-2, with D possibly being TRBD1 (5 bases). Germline CDR1 is SGHRS and CDR2 is YFSETQ. This CDR3 contains 13 residues. V lost 5 bases, J lost 2 bases, and 10 bases lay in between. The CDR3 DNA follows: TGCGCCAGCAGGCCCACAGGAAACTATGGCTACACCTTC. This gives the protein CASRPTGNYGYTF.

The V gene is TRBV5-4, the J gene TRBJ2-2; unclear D gene. From germline, CDR1 is SGHNT and CDR2 YYREEE (reference sequence). Trimming removed 4 bases from V and 6 bases from J, with 7 bases in between. This CDR3 region has 12 residues. CDR3 loop: CASSPFSGELFF. CDR3 coding DNA: TGTGCCAGCAGCCCGTTCTCCGGGGAGCTGTTTTTT.

This clone was picked up a small number of times. CDR3 sequence reads: CASSSYADSGGGELFF. The DNA of the CDR3 is TGTGCCAGCAGCTCCTATGCAGACTCAGGGGGCGGGGAGCTGTTTTTT. The V and J genes are TRBV7-2 and TRBJ2-2; 7 nucleotides line up with TRBD1. J was trimmed by 7 bases and V by 4 bases; bases with no gene match: 12. The germline V gene has CDR1 SGHTA and CDR2 FQGNSA. CDR3 length: 16 amino acids.

V usage is TRBV15 and J usage is TRBJ1-2; possibly TRBD1 for D (5 bases). The V end was cut by 9 bases, the J end by 8 bases, with 13 bases between. The CDR3 is 11 amino acids. Germline values: CDR1 LNHNV, CDR2 YYDKDF (reference sequence). Here the CDR3 DNA reads TGTGCCACGGGGCAGGGTTACGGCTACACCTTC. Its translation: CATGQGYGYTF.

The chain recombines TRBV10-1 with TRBJ2-3; TRBD2 aligns across 7 bases. The CDR3 covers 15 residues. Trimming at V came to 0 bases and at J to 1 base, leaving 1 base not matched to a gene. Per germline, CDR1 WNHNN and CDR2 SYGVQD (reference sequence). Written as DNA, the CDR3 is TGCGCCAGCAGTGAGTCCAGCGGGGGCACAGATACGCAGTATTTT. It specifies CASSESSGGTDTQYF.

The rearrangement uses TRBV19 and TRBJ1-5, with a weak D call TRBD1 (6 bases). Per the germline V gene, CDR1 is LNHDA and CDR2 is SQIVND (reference sequence). Trimming cost V 5 bases and J 3 bases, with 17 bases left between them. CDR3 length: 16 residues. The CDR3, as DNA: TGTGCCAGTAGTCATCGGGCAGGGGTCCTCAATCAGCCCCAGCATTTT. This translates into CASSHRAGVLNQPQHF.

The V and J genes are TRBV9 and TRBJ2-3; TRBD1 aligns across 9 bases. Trimming took 3 bases from V and 4 from J; bases not matched to a gene: 6. This CDR3 has 15 amino acids. The germline V gene encodes CDR1 SGDLS and CDR2 YYNGEE. CDR3 sequence: CASSEGQGWSDTQYF. The CDR3 nucleotides are TGTGCCAGCAGCGAGGGACAGGGTTGGTCAGATACGCAGTATTTT.

The chain has TRBV6-6 and TRBJ1-6; the D gene is possibly TRBD1 (5 bases). CDR1 and CDR2 from the germline V gene are MNHNY and SVGAGI (reference sequence). V shed 7 bases and J shed 13 bases, with 14 bases lying between them. This CDR3 has 12 residues. CDR3 in DNA: TGTGCCAGCAACGCATTCCAGGGTCCCCTCCACTTT. It yields the protein CASNAFQGPLHF.

The chain is built from TRBV5-1 and TRBJ2-7; 10 nucleotides align to TRBD1. The length of the CDR3 is 16 residues. J gave up 5 bases and V 4 bases, and 12 bases lay outside the gene matches. Germline V gives CDR1 SGHRS, CDR2 YFSETQ. The CDR3 reads CASSQTSGTGAHEQYF. In DNA, the CDR3 is TGCGCCAGCAGCCAGACGAGCGGGACAGGGGCCCACGAGCAGTACTTC.

This chain uses TRBV7-2 with TRBJ2-6; 11 bases align to TRBD2. The CDR3 is made up of 19 amino acids. The trim removed 5 bases at V and 0 bases at J, leaving 9 bases unmatched. CDR1 SGHTA and CDR2 FQGNSA come from the germline V gene. CDR3 protein: CASSAQGTSGGSGANVLTF. CDR3 DNA: TGTGCCAGCAGCGCCCAAGGCACTAGCGGGGGCTCTGGGGCCAACGTCCTGACTTTC. The whole variable domain, remainder taken from reference TRBV7-2 and TRBJ2-6, is GAGVSQSPSNKVTEKGKDVELRCDPISGHTALYWYRQSLGQGLEFLIYFQGNSAPDKSGLPSDRFSAERTGGSVSTLTIQRTQQEDSAVYLCASSAQGTSGGSGANVLTFGAGSRLTVL.

The chain joins TRBV7-3 to TRBJ2-1; a possible D gene is TRBD1 (6 bases). The CDR3 contains 14 residues. The V and J ends lost 2 bases and 3 bases respectively, with 8 bases between them. The V gene's germline CDR1 is SGHTA and CDR2 FQGTGA. DNA of the CDR3: TGTGCCAGCAGCTTAGGGGACAACTACAATGAGCAGTTCTTC. It is translated as CASSLGDNYNEQFF.

V usage is TRBV6-5 and J usage is TRBJ1-5, with 9 bases aligning to TRBD1. The V segment lost 5 bases and the J segment 6 bases; nucleotides outside the gene matches: 5. CDR1 and CDR2 from the germline V gene are MNHEY and SVGAGI. This CDR3 comprises 14 residues. The CDR3 DNA is TGTGCCAGCAGTACACAGGGGGCGGGTCAGCCCCAGCATTTT. Its protein product is CASSTQGAGQPQHF.

This chain uses TRBV13 with TRBJ2-1, with 8 bases that match TRBD1. The V segment lost 5 bases and the J segment 7 bases; nucleotides outside the gene matches: 4. The CDR3 runs 13 residues. Germline-derived CDR1 and CDR2 are PRHDT and FYEKMQ (reference sequence). CDR3 bases: TGTGCCAGCAGCGTACGACAGGGGAATGAGCAGTTCTTC. Residues: CASSVRQGNEQFF.

The rearrangement joins TRBV5-1 to TRBJ1-2; 8 bases agree with TRBD1. Per germline, CDR1 SGHRS and CDR2 YFSETQ. V was clipped by 4 bases and J by 5 bases; unmatched bases: 7. The CDR3 has 14 amino acids. This chain's CDR3 is CASSQTGGNYGYTF. The DNA for the CDR3 is TGCGCCAGCAGCCAAACAGGGGGAAATTATGGCTACACCTTC. Complete variable domain (other parts from reference TRBV5-1 and TRBJ1-2): KAGVTQTPRYLIKTRGQQVTLSCSPISGHRSVSWYQQTPGQGLQFLFEYFSETQRNKGNFPGRFSGRQFSNSRSEMNVSTLELGDSALYLCASSQTGGNYGYTFGSGTRLTVV.

The gene calls are TRBV11-3 and TRBJ2-3; a possible D gene is TRBD1 (6 bases). The germline V gene encodes CDR1 SGHNT and CDR2 YENEEA. V was clipped by 0 bases and J by 0 bases, with 10 bases between them. The CDR3 is 16 amino acids. The CDR3 region has the DNA TGTGCCAGCAGCTTAGATCGCAGGGGAAGCACAGATACGCAGTATTTT. Translation gives CASSLDRRGSTDTQYF.

The V and J genes are TRBV7-9 and TRBJ1-1; the D is unclear. This CDR3 is 12 amino acids long. Germline V lookup: CDR1 SEHNR, CDR2 FQNEAQ (reference sequence). The V gene lost 8 bases and the J gene lost 2 bases, with 9 bases spanning the gap. The chain's CDR3 is CASDRVNTEAFF. CDR3 DNA: TGTGCCAGCGATAGAGTTAACACTGAAGCTTTCTTT. The full variable domain, rest sourced from reference TRBV7-9 and TRBJ1-1, is DTGVSQNPRHKITKRGQNVTFRCDPISEHNRLYWYRQTLGQGPEFLTYFQNEAQLEKSRLLSDRFSAERPKGSFSTLEIQRTEQGDSAMYLCASDRVNTEAFFGQGTRLTVV.

V gene TRBV5-1 combines with J gene TRBJ1-1; 10 bases match TRBD1. V lost 4 bases to trimming and J lost 4 bases; unmatched junction nucleotides: 1. Germline CDR1 is SGHRS and CDR2 is YFSETQ. This CDR3 is built from 13 residues. CDR3 DNA: TGCGCCAGCAGCAGGGACAGGGGCACTGAAGCTTTCTTT. This translates into CASSRDRGTEAFF.

The chain joins TRBV5-6 to TRBJ2-1; tentatively, D is TRBD1 (6 bases). V gave up 5 bases and J gave up 2 bases, with 8 bases separating them. This CDR3 region has 13 residues. The germline gives CDR1 SGHDT, CDR2 YYEEEE. In DNA form, the CDR3 reads TGTGCCAGCAGGGCAGGGGCCTACAATGAGCAGTTCTTC. As protein: CASRAGAYNEQFF.